A selection of T cell receptor beta chains follows, all from one sample in a study of T cell changes during pregnancy in multiple sclerosis. TCRdb's table, derived via immunoSEQ multiplex PCR, lists solely in-frame clones and lacks some. This repertoire shows 35,000 to 55,000 clones, around 90% found once; its top ten account for about 0.75%. The sample in question was CD4+ T cells from peripheral blood mononuclear cells, obtained before pregnancy. The receptor source for this set is a female donor with multiple sclerosis, enrolled in a pregnancy study. Each CDR3 is given with its conserved first and last residue. Each record gives: CDR3 DNA, CDR3 protein, J gene, V gene, clone size, D gene. The D gene is left open where the match is weak. Expanded clones get a size class; other rows say once, few or many, or leave the size out.

CDR3 DNA: TGTGCCAGCAGCCAACCGGGACAGGGGTACGAGCAGTACTTC
CDR3 protein: CASSQPGQGYEQYF
J gene: TRBJ2-7
V gene: TRBV11-3
clone size: .
D gene: TRBD1

CDR3 DNA: TGTGCCAGCAGTTTATGGGGAGACGATCAGCCCCAGCATTTT
CDR3 protein: CASSLWGDDQPQHF
J gene: TRBJ1-5
V gene: TRBV28
clone size: .
D gene: .

CDR3 DNA: TGTGCCAGCAGCCCTTATTCTGGAAACACCATATATTTT
CDR3 protein: CASSPYSGNTIYF
J gene: TRBJ1-3
V gene: TRBV5-8
clone size: .
D gene: .

CDR3 DNA: TGTGCCAGCAGCGGACAGGGACGCTCTGGGGCCAACGTCCTGACTTTC
CDR3 protein: CASSGQGRSGANVLTF
J gene: TRBJ2-6
V gene: TRBV2
clone size: .
D gene: TRBD1

CDR3 DNA: TGTGCCAGTAGCCCCGACGGGACAGGGGTTAGCGGCACCATATATTTT
CDR3 protein: CASSPDGTGVSGTIYF
J gene: TRBJ1-3
V gene: TRBV19
clone size: .
D gene: TRBD1

CDR3 DNA: TGTGCCAGCAGCACCGTCAGGGATGTCCGCTCCTACAATGAGCAGTTCTTC
CDR3 protein: CASSTVRDVRSYNEQFF
J gene: TRBJ2-1
V gene: TRBV7-9
clone size: .
D gene: .

CDR3 DNA: TGCGCCAGCAGCTTGAGGCAGGGAGGAACCTCAACTAATGAAAAACTGTTTTTT
CDR3 protein: CASSLRQGGTSTNEKLFF
J gene: TRBJ1-4
V gene: TRBV5-1
clone size: .
D gene: .

CDR3 DNA: TGTGCCAGCAGGAAGTACAGGGGACCCCAAGAGACCCAGTACTTC
CDR3 protein: CASRKYRGPQETQYF
J gene: TRBJ2-5
V gene: TRBV21-1
clone size: .
D gene: .

CDR3 DNA: TGTGCCAGTAGTACAGCCAGGGCTAACTATGGCTACACCTTC
CDR3 protein: CASSTARANYGYTF
J gene: TRBJ1-2
V gene: TRBV19
clone size: .
D gene: .

CDR3 DNA: TGTGCCTGGAGAGGGGACAGGGTCACCGGGGAGCTGTTTTTT
CDR3 protein: CAWRGDRVTGELFF
J gene: TRBJ2-2
V gene: TRBV30
clone size: .
D gene: TRBD1

CDR3 DNA: TGTGCCAGCAGCTCCCGAATGGACAGGGGGGGAAACACCATATATTTT
CDR3 protein: CASSSRMDRGGNTIYF
J gene: TRBJ1-3
V gene: TRBV11-2
clone size: once
D gene: TRBD1

CDR3 DNA: TGTGCCTGGAATCCACCTTTGAGGGACTCAAATGAGCAGTTCTTC
CDR3 protein: CAWNPPLRDSNEQFF
J gene: TRBJ2-1
V gene: TRBV30
clone size: few
D gene: .

CDR3 DNA: TGTGCCAGCAGTGATTCAGTGACCGGGACAGGATTGAACACAGATACGCAGTATTTT
CDR3 protein: CASSDSVTGTGLNTDTQYF
J gene: TRBJ2-3
V gene: TRBV6-4
clone size: .
D gene: TRBD1

CDR3 DNA: TGCGCCAGCAGCCTCAGGGGATTAGCCAAAAACATTCAGTACTTC
CDR3 protein: CASSLRGLAKNIQYF
J gene: TRBJ2-4
V gene: TRBV5-1
clone size: .
D gene: .

CDR3 DNA: TGTGCCACCAGCCCACGGGACAGGGGGACGAGGGAGCAGTACTTC
CDR3 protein: CATSPRDRGTREQYF
J gene: TRBJ2-7
V gene: TRBV15
clone size: .
D gene: TRBD1

CDR3 DNA: TGTGCCATCGCAACAGGGACGAACACTGAAGCTTTCTTT
CDR3 protein: CAIATGTNTEAFF
J gene: TRBJ1-1
V gene: TRBV10-3
clone size: .
D gene: .

CDR3 DNA: TGTGCCAGCAGTTCACAGGGCACCCCCTATCAGCCCCAGCATTTT
CDR3 protein: CASSSQGTPYQPQHF
J gene: TRBJ1-5
V gene: TRBV28
clone size: .
D gene: .